Reported below is one T cell receptor (beta chain). Its antigen is as yet unknown. The source of the sample is a study of T-cell memory formation after mild COVID-19. The wider study: Among the donors, TCR clusters were largely specific to each donor.

TCR alpha and TCR beta cDNA libraries carrying sample barcodes and UMIs were produced by 5'RACE using constant-segment primers. TCRdb processed the 5' RACE reads anew with MiXCR; each CDR3 protein has one entry. The sample includes 550,000 to 700,000 distinct CDR3 sequences, about 20% of them seen just once. Findings and limits, study-wide: Largely, contracting CD4+ clones fell within CM and EM, and contracting CD8+ clones within EMRA.

This CDR3 region has 16 residues. Trimming at V came to 0 bases and at J to 7 bases, leaving 8 bases not matched to a gene. The germline V gene has CDR1 SGHNT and CDR2 YYREEE (reference sequence). The clonotype comes from an adult woman who had mild COVID-19 (a few samples of this study predate the infection). Cell type and time point are not known. The chain uses TRBV5-4 and TRBJ2-3; TRBD2 matches at 10 bases. Sequenced material: PBMCs or a T cell subset sorted from them (not recorded which). CDR3 sequence reads: CASSLAGVAGGYTQYF. The CDR3 bases are TGTGCCAGCAGCTTGGCCGGAGTAGCGGGGGGCTATACGCAGTATTTT.